Listed below are T cell receptor beta chains from one sample, sequenced in a study of cytomegalovirus exposure and HLA in healthy donors. TCRdb's copy holds only in-frame clones and misses some; the assay was immunoSEQ multiplex PCR. The sample has approximately 200,000 clones; 84% are singletons. The sample taken for sequencing was PBMCs. These receptor sequences come from a woman aged 30 to 39 in good health and CMV-seropositive. The CDR3 runs from the conserved cysteine through the conserved F or W. A D gene is named only where the DNA matches it firmly. A clone size is listed for some rows: how often the clone was seen (once, few, many), or a class if it is expanded.

d_call: NA
clone_size: NA
v_call: TRBV6-6
j_call: TRBJ2-1
cdr3_aa: CASSPAGLGNEQFF
cdr3_nt: TGTGCCAGCTCTCCCGCAGGGTTGGGCAATGAGCAGTTCTTC

d_call: TRBD1
clone_size: few
v_call: TRBV2
j_call: TRBJ2-7
cdr3_aa: CASTLGQGAGYEQYF
cdr3_nt: TGTGCCAGCACCCTGGGGCAGGGGGCGGGCTACGAGCAGTACTTC

d_call: NA
clone_size: NA
v_call: TRBV7-6
j_call: TRBJ1-1
cdr3_aa: CASQEGSNTEAFF
cdr3_nt: TGTGCCAGCCAGGAGGGCTCGAACACTGAAGCTTTCTTT

d_call: NA
clone_size: NA
v_call: TRBV30
j_call: TRBJ2-1
cdr3_aa: CAWSLSYNEQFF
cdr3_nt: TGTGCCTGGAGTCTTTCCTACAATGAGCAGTTCTTC

d_call: TRBD1
clone_size: NA
v_call: TRBV6-5
j_call: TRBJ1-4
cdr3_aa: CASRGQGANEKLFF
cdr3_nt: TGTGCCAGCAGGGGACAGGGGGCTAATGAAAAACTGTTTTTT

d_call: TRBD2
clone_size: NA
v_call: TRBV5-4
j_call: TRBJ2-2
cdr3_aa: CASSPATSGRASGELFF
cdr3_nt: TGTGCCAGCAGCCCAGCGACTAGCGGGAGGGCCTCCGGGGAGCTGTTTTTT

d_call: NA
clone_size: NA
v_call: TRBV29-1
j_call: TRBJ2-7
cdr3_aa: CSVAGATPAYEQYF
cdr3_nt: TGCAGCGTGGCAGGGGCCACGCCGGCCTACGAGCAGTACTTC

d_call: NA
clone_size: NA
v_call: TRBV28
j_call: TRBJ1-5
cdr3_aa: CASSLQGIGNQPQHF
cdr3_nt: TGTGCCAGCAGCCTACAGGGAATCGGCAATCAGCCCCAGCATTTT

d_call: NA
clone_size: NA
v_call: TRBV7-9
j_call: TRBJ1-5
cdr3_aa: CASSLSHRRGNQPQHF
cdr3_nt: TGTGCCAGCAGTCTTTCACATAGGAGGGGAAATCAGCCCCAGCATTTT

d_call: TRBD2
clone_size: NA
v_call: TRBV10-3
j_call: TRBJ2-5
cdr3_aa: CAIRRLAGETQYF
cdr3_nt: TGTGCCATCAGACGACTAGCGGGAGAGACCCAGTACTTC

d_call: NA
clone_size: many
v_call: TRBV18
j_call: TRBJ1-1
cdr3_aa: CASSPLEKNTEAFF
cdr3_nt: TGTGCCAGCTCACCACTTGAGAAAAACACTGAAGCTTTCTTT

d_call: NA
clone_size: few
v_call: TRBV7-3
j_call: TRBJ2-1
cdr3_aa: CASSLGLGGQFF
cdr3_nt: TGTGCCAGCAGCTTAGGACTAGGGGGGCAGTTCTTC

d_call: NA
clone_size: NA
v_call: TRBV27
j_call: TRBJ1-1
cdr3_aa: CASSPRTATEAFF
cdr3_nt: TGTGCCAGCAGTCCGCGGACAGCCACCGAAGCTTTCTTT

d_call: NA
clone_size: few
v_call: TRBV30
j_call: TRBJ1-5
cdr3_aa: CAWQRDSNQPQHF
cdr3_nt: TGTGCCTGGCAACGGGATAGCAATCAGCCCCAGCATTTT

d_call: NA
clone_size: NA
v_call: TRBV28
j_call: TRBJ1-2
cdr3_aa: CASSLFSYGYTF
cdr3_nt: TGTGCCAGCAGTTTGTTTTCGTATGGCTACACCTTC

d_call: NA
clone_size: NA
v_call: TRBV6-5
j_call: TRBJ1-5
cdr3_aa: CASSRGEGNQPQHF
cdr3_nt: TGTGCCAGCAGTCGGGGGGAGGGCAATCAGCCCCAGCATTTT

d_call: TRBD2
clone_size: NA
v_call: TRBV25-1
j_call: TRBJ2-1
cdr3_aa: CASSEFFFDSGNEEQFF
cdr3_nt: TGTGCCAGCAGTGAATTTTTTTTCGACAGCGGGAATGAGGAGCAGTTCTTC

d_call: NA
clone_size: NA
v_call: TRBV18
j_call: TRBJ1-2
cdr3_aa: CASSPTTDNYGYTF
cdr3_nt: TGTGCCAGCTCTCCTACGACAGATAACTATGGCTACACCTTC

d_call: NA
clone_size: NA
v_call: TRBV11-3
j_call: TRBJ2-1
cdr3_aa: CASSPDTTGYNEQFF
cdr3_nt: TGTGCCAGCAGCCCCGACACGACGGGATACAATGAGCAGTTCTTC

d_call: TRBD1
clone_size: NA
v_call: TRBV29-1
j_call: TRBJ2-7
cdr3_aa: CSVEEWEQGASEQYF
cdr3_nt: TGCAGCGTTGAAGAATGGGAACAGGGGGCGTCCGAGCAGTACTTC

d_call: TRBD1
clone_size: NA
v_call: TRBV5-6
j_call: TRBJ2-3
cdr3_aa: CASSLRGEQGGTDTQYF
cdr3_nt: TGTGCCAGCAGCTTGCGAGGGGAGCAGGGGGGCACAGATACGCAGTATTTT

d_call: NA
clone_size: NA
v_call: TRBV30
j_call: TRBJ1-1
cdr3_aa: CAWSGGFAEAFF
cdr3_nt: TGTGCCTGGAGTGGAGGGTTCGCTGAAGCTTTCTTT

d_call: TRBD1
clone_size: NA
v_call: TRBV5-1
j_call: TRBJ2-7
cdr3_aa: CASSLERGTGTLEQYF
cdr3_nt: TGCGCCAGCAGCTTGGAAAGGGGGACAGGGACCCTCGAGCAGTACTTC

d_call: TRBD1
clone_size: NA
v_call: TRBV29-1
j_call: TRBJ1-2
cdr3_aa: CSGGTGDDGYGYTF
cdr3_nt: TGCAGCGGAGGGACAGGGGATGACGGCTATGGCTACACCTTC

d_call: NA
clone_size: NA
v_call: TRBV2
j_call: TRBJ1-3
cdr3_aa: CATRQGSAGNTIYF
cdr3_nt: TGTGCGACAAGGCAGGGGTCGGCTGGAAACACCATATATTTT